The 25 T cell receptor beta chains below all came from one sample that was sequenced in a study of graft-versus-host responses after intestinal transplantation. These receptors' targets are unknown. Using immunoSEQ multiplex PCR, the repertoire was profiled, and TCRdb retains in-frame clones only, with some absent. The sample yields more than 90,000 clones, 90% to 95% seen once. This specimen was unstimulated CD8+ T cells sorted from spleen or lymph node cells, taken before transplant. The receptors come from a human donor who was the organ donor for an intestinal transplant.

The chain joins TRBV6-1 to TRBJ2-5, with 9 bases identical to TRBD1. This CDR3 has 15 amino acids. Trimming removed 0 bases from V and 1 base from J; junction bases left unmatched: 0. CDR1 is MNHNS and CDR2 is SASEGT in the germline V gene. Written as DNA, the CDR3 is TGTGCCAGCAGTGAAGCGACAGGGGGCCAAGAGACCCAGTACTTC. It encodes CASSEATGGQETQYF.

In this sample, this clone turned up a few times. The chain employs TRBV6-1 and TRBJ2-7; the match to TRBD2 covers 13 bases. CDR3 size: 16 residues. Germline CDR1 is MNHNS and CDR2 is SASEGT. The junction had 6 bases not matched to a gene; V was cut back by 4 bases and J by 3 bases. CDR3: CASSVGTSGDLYEQYF. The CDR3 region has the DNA TGTGCCAGCAGTGTGGGGACTAGCGGGGATCTCTACGAGCAGTACTTC.

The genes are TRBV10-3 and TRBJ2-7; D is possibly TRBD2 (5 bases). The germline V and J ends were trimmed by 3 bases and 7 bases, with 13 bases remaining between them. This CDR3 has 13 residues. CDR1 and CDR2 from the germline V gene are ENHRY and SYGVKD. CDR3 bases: TGTGCCATCAGTGATGGCCCTGGCGGGGAGCAGTACTTC. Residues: CAISDGPGGEQYF.

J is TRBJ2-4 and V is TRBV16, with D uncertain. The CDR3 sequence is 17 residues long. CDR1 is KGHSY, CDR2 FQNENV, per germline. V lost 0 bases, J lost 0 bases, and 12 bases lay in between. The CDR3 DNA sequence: TGTGCCAGCAGCCAATCTAGCAGGTCCCTAGCCAAAAACATTCAGTACTTC. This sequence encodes CASSQSSRSLAKNIQYF. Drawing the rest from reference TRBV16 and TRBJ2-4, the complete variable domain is GEEVAQTPKHLVRGEGQKAKLYCAPIKGHSYVFWYQQVLKNEFKFLISFQNENVFDETGMPKERFSAKCLPNSPCSLEIQATKLEDSAVYFCASSQSSRSLAKNIQYFGAGTRLSVL.

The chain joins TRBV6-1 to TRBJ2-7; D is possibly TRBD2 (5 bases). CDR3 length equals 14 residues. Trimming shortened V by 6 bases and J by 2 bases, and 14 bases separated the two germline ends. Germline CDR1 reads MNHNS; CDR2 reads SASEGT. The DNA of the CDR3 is TGTGCCAGCAGCCCCACTCCGAGGGCCTACGAGCAGTACTTC. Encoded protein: CASSPTPRAYEQYF.

The CDR3 nucleotides are TGTGCCAGCAGTCGAGGGGATACGCAGTATTTT. Translated, it gives CASSRGDTQYF. This sequence joins TRBV28 and TRBJ2-3; possible D gene TRBD2, 5 bases. Deletions cut 5 bases from V and 6 bases from J, with 6 bases between. The CDR3 has 11 amino acids. The germline gives CDR1 MDHEN, CDR2 SYDVKM.

Here the CDR3 reads CASSQRARPYNEQFF. The CDR3 DNA follows: TGTGCCAGCAGCCAGAGAGCGAGACCGTACAATGAGCAGTTCTTC. The chain uses TRBV4-2 and TRBJ2-1; D uncertain. Germline loops: CDR1 LGHNA, CDR2 YNFKEQ. This CDR3 has 15 residues. Trimming took off 3 bases at V and 4 bases at J, with 13 bases between the two ends.

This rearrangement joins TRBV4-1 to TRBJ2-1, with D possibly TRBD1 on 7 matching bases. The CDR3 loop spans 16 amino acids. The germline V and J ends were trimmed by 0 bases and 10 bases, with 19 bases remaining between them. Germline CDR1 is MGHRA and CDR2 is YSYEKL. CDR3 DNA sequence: TGCGCCAGCAGCCAAGATCACAGCGGGCCAGGGGGAGAGCAGTTCTTC. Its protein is CASSQDHSGPGGEQFF.

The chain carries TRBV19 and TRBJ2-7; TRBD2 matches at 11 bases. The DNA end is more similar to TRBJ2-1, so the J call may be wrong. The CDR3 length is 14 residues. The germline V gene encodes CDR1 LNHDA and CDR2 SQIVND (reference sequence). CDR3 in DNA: TGTGCCAGTAAAACTAGCGGGAGTTACAATGAGCAGTTCTTC. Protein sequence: CASKTSGSYNEQFF.

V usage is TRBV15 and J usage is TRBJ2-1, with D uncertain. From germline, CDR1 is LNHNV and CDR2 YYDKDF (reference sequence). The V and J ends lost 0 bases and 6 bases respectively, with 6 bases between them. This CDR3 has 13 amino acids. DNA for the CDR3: TGTGCCACCAGCAGAGATATGATCAATGAGCAGTTCTTC. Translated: CATSRDMINEQFF.

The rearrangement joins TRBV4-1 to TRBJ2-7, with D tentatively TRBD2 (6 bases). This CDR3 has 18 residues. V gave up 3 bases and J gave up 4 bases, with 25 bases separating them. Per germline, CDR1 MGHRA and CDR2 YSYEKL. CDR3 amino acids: CASSHYAGEISGLYEQYF. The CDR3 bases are TGCGCCAGCAGCCACTACGCGGGTGAGATTAGCGGCCTTTACGAGCAGTACTTC.

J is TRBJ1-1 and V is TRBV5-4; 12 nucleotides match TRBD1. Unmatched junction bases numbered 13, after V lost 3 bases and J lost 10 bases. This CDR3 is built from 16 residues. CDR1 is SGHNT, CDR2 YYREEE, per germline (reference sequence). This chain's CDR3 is CASSSSPGTGGYGAFF. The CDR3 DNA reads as TGTGCCAGCAGCTCTTCCCCCGGGACAGGGGGCTATGGAGCTTTCTTT.

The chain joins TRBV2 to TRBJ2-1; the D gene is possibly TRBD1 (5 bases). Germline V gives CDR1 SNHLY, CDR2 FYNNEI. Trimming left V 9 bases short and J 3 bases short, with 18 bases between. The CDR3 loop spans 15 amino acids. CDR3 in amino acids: CARGRGTLSYNEQFF. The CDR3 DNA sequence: TGTGCCAGAGGAAGGGGAACCCTGAGCTACAATGAGCAGTTCTTC.

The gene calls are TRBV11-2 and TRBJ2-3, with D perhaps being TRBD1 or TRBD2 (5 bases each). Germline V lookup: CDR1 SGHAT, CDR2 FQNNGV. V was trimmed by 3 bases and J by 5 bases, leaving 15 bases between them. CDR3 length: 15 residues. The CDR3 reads CASSLAARGEDTQYF. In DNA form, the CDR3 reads TGTGCCAGCAGCTTGGCGGCCCGAGGGGAAGATACGCAGTATTTT.

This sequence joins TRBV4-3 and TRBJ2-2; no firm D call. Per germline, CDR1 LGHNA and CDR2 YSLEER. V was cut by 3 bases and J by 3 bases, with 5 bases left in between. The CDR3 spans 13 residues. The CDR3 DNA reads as TGCGCCAGCAGCCACTGGGACACCGGGGAGCTGTTTTTT. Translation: CASSHWDTGELFF.

In DNA, the CDR3 is TGTGCCAGCAGCTCCTCAGGGTACCGGGACTACGAGCAGTACTTC. This sequence encodes CASSSSGYRDYEQYF. The genes are TRBV7-8 and TRBJ2-7; D may be TRBD1 or TRBD2 (5 bases each). V lost 4 bases and J 3 bases, leaving 16 bases between the germline ends. The CDR3 contains 15 residues. CDR1 and CDR2 (germline): SGHVS, FQNEAQ.

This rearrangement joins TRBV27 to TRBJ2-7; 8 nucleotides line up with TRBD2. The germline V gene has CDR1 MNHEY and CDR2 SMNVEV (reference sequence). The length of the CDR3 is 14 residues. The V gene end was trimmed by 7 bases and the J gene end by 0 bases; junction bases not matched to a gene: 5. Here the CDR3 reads CASNPGTSSYEQYF. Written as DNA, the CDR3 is TGTGCCAGCAATCCCGGGACTAGCTCCTACGAGCAGTACTTC.

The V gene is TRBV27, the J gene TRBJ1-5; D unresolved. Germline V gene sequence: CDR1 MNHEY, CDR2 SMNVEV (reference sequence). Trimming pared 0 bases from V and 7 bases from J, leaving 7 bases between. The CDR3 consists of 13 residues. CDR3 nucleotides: TGTGCCAGCAGTTTATCTGTAAACCAGCCCCAGCATTTT. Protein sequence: CASSLSVNQPQHF.

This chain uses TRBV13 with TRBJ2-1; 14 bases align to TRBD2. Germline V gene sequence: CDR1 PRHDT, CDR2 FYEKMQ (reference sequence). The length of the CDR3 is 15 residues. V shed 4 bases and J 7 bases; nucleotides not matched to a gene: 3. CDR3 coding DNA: TGTGCCAGCAGCTCCAGACTAGCGGGAGGGAATGAGCAGTTCTTC. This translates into CASSSRLAGGNEQFF. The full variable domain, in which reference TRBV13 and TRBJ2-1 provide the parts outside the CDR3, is AAGVIQSPRHLIKEKRETATLKCYPIPRHDTVYWYQQGPGQDPQFLISFYEKMQSDKGSIPDRFSAQQFSDYHSELNMSSLELGDSALYFCASSSRLAGGNEQFFGPGTRLTVL.

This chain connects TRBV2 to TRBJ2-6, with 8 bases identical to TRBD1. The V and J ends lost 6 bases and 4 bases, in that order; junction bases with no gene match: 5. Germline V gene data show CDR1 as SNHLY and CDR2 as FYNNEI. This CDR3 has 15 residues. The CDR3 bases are TGTGCCAGCAGGCCTCAGGGGGCCGGGGCCAACGTCCTGACTTTC. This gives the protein CASRPQGAGANVLTF. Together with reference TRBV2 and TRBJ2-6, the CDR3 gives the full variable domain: EPEVTQTPSHQVTQMGQEVILRCVPISNHLYFYWYRQILGQKVEFLVSFYNNEISEKSEIFDDQFSVERPDGSNFTLKIRSTKLEDSAMYFCASRPQGAGANVLTFGAGSRLTVL.

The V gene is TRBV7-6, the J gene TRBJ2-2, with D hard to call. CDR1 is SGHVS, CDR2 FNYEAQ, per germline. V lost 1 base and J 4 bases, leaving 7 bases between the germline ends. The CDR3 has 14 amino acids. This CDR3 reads CASSLDWVTGELFF. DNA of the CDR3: TGTGCCAGCAGCTTAGATTGGGTCACCGGGGAGCTGTTTTTT.

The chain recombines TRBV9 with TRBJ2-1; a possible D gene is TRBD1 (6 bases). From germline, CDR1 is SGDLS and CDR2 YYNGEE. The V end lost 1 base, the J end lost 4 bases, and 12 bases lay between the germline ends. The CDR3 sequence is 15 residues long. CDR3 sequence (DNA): TGTGCCAGCAGCGTACCGGAGCAGGGGTACAATGAGCAGTTCTTC. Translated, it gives CASSVPEQGYNEQFF.

The CDR3 DNA reads as TGCGCCAGCAGCCCGGGGACTGCGAATGAGCAGTTCTTC. Translating gives CASSPGTANEQFF. The chain has TRBV5-1 and TRBJ2-1; a possible D gene is TRBD2 (6 bases). Trimming left V 4 bases short and J 7 bases short, with 12 bases between. The CDR3 consists of 13 residues. In germline, CDR1 is SGHRS, CDR2 YFSETQ.

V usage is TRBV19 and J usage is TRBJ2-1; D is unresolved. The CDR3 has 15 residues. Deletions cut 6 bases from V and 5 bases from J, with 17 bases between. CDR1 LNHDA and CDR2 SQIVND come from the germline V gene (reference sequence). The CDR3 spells CASSPVPGPHNEQFF. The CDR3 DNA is TGTGCCAGTAGCCCGGTCCCGGGCCCCCACAATGAGCAGTTCTTC.

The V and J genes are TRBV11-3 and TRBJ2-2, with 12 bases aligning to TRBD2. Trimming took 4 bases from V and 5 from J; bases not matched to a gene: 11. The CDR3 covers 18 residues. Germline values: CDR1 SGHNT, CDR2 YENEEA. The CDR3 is CASSYYRTSGAGTGELFF. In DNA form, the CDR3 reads TGTGCCAGCAGCTACTATCGGACTAGCGGGGCGGGGACCGGGGAGCTGTTTTTT.